This TCR beta chain comes out of a study of blood T cell repertoires in COVID-19. Study-level background: From the United States, Italy and Spain came samples of acute and convalescent COVID-19.

This CDR3 is built from 13 residues. With V trimmed by 2 bases and J by 5 bases, 6 bases remained unmatched. Germline V gene sequence: CDR1 SQVTM, CDR2 ANQGSEA. Donors in Cohort 3 counted as recovered after two negative PCRs, clearance, or symptom resolution. Clones were read by immunoSEQ multiplex PCR, and TCRdb kept only the in-frame ones, dropping some. The sample records approximately 230,000 clones, about 80% being singletons. The chain joins TRBV29-1 to TRBJ2-7, with 7 bases lining up with TRBD1. Specimen: PBMCs or T cells enriched from blood (not recorded which). This TCR derives from a man aged 35 to 55 who had recovered from COVID-19. CDR3: CSVERGRSDEQYF. For the CDR3, the DNA is TGCAGCGTTGAAAGGGGGCGGTCAGACGAGCAGTACTTC.